The 5 T cell receptor beta chains listed next were all sequenced from one sample in a study of CD8+CD57+ T cells in acquired aplastic anemia. CDR3 and TCR beta VDJ profiling relied on a genomic DNA template. TCRdb processed the reads anew with MiXCR; each CDR3 protein has one entry. This sample has about 290,000 distinct CDR3 sequences, with 45% to 65% found just once. Sequencing involved patients with CD8+CD57+ cell expansion previously shown by flow cytometry. Sequences were obtained from sorted CD4+, CD8+, or CD8+CD57+ T cells (not recorded which) from PBMCs. Receptors were obtained from a human donor with aplastic anemia.

CDR3 DNA: TGTGCCAGTAGTTCTGACACGGGGTTGGGTCAGCCCCAGCATTTT. Its protein is CASSSDTGLGQPQHF. The chain employs TRBV7-9 and TRBJ1-5; D remains ambiguous. Germline-derived CDR1 and CDR2 are SEHNR and FQNEAQ (reference sequence). Between the trimmed V and J ends, which lost 9 bases and 6 bases, there was a span of 21 bases. This CDR3 is 15 amino acids long.

A remark on this clonotype: A read error is likely, as this CDR3 ends without the conserved phenylalanine or tryptophan. The DNA is omitted, as the CDR3 cannot be located on it reliably, and the CDR3 follows TCRdb's listing. The chain links TRBV7-2 to TRBJ2-7. Per the germline V gene, CDR1 is SGHTA and CDR2 is FQGNSA. The CDR3 has 8 amino acids, counting both end residues. CDR3 loop: CASSLGLI.

This sequence joins TRBV19 and TRBJ2-7, with TRBD1 matching 9 bases. The CDR3 consists of 18 residues. Trimming removed 3 bases from V and 0 bases from J; junction bases left unmatched: 12. CDR1 LNHDA and CDR2 SQIVND come from the germline V gene (reference sequence). For the CDR3, the DNA is TGTGCCAGTAGTATTGTAGGGGGGGACAGGGCTGCCTCCTACGAGCAGTACTTC. Translated: CASSIVGGDRAASYEQYF. Full variable domain (rest looked up from reference TRBV19 and TRBJ2-7): DGGITQSPKYLFRKEGQNVTLSCEQNLNHDAMYWYRQDPGQGLRLIYYSQIVNDFQKGDIAEGYSVSREKKESFPLTVTSAQKNPTAFYLCASSIVGGDRAASYEQYFGPGTRLTVT.

This clonotype appeared a few times. This chain links TRBV20-1 with TRBJ1-5; D gene unclear. CDR3 length equals 14 residues. CDR1 and CDR2 (germline): DFQATT, SNEGSKA (reference sequence). The germline V and J ends were trimmed by 1 base and 2 bases, with 9 bases remaining between them. CDR3 in amino acids: CSARGVFGNQPQHF. In nucleotides, the CDR3 is TGCAGTGCTAGAGGGGTTTTCGGCAATCAGCCCCAGCATTTT.

V gene TRBV20-1 combines with J gene TRBJ2-5; 9 bases align to TRBD2. CDR1 and CDR2 from the germline V gene are DFQATT and SNEGSKA (reference sequence). J gave up 4 bases and V 6 bases, and 12 bases lay outside the gene matches. The CDR3 runs 15 residues. The CDR3 spells CSARGAGGPVETQYF. DNA for the CDR3: TGCAGTGCGCGAGGCGCGGGGGGGCCTGTAGAGACCCAGTACTTC.